This TCR beta chain is drawn from a study of shared clonotypes between healthy human individuals. Study at large: Donor composition was a couple of women and a few men, aged 18 to 49.

Whole-study results and caveats: Shared across four donors were roughly 4.8% of the naive CD4 clonotypes.

The table came from immunoSEQ multiplex PCR; TCRdb's copy has only in-frame clones and leaves some out. The profile shows fewer than 1.8 million clones, 98% to 99% of them singletons. Concerning this clone: Its antigen is as yet unknown.

The CDR3 has 15 residues. V shed 6 bases and J 6 bases; nucleotides not matched to a gene: 8. Germline lookup yields CDR1 SGHVS and CDR2 FQNEAQ. The chain carries TRBV7-8 and TRBJ2-2; 9 nucleotides line up with TRBD1. Sequencing used naive CD4+ T cells sorted from blood. The sample's subset: CD45RA+ positively selected. This receptor was obtained from a man younger than 45 in good health. The DNA for the CDR3 is TGTGCCAGCAGGGAACAGGGGGCTATCTCCGGGGAGCTGTTTTTT. The encoded protein is CASREQGAISGELFF.